This is a list of T cell receptor beta chains from one sample in a study of shared clonotypes between healthy human individuals. Clones were sequenced by immunoSEQ multiplex PCR, and TCRdb holds only the in-frame ones, with some missing. The data contain about 340,000 clones, less than 85% of them singletons. Source material: memory CD4+ T cells sorted from blood. These receptors originate from a man aged 30 to 45 in good health. CDR3s include the opening cysteine and the closing phenylalanine or tryptophan. A D gene is named only where the DNA matches it firmly. Clone size is given for some rows only: seen once, a few or many times, or a class if the clone is expanded.

v_gene: TRBV15; abundance: NA; j_gene: TRBJ1-4; d_gene: NA; CDR3aa: CATSREGGASSLFF; CDR3nt: TGTGCCACCAGCAGAGAAGGGGGAGCATCCTCACTGTTTTTT
v_gene: TRBV14; abundance: NA; j_gene: TRBJ1-2; d_gene: NA; CDR3aa: CASSRLEVNYGYTF; CDR3nt: TGTGCCAGCAGCCGATTAGAGGTTAACTATGGCTACACCTTC
v_gene: TRBV18; abundance: once; j_gene: TRBJ2-7; d_gene: NA; CDR3aa: CASSTSTYEQYF; CDR3nt: TGTGCCAGCTCAACTAGTACCTACGAGCAGTACTTC
v_gene: TRBV5-5; abundance: NA; j_gene: TRBJ2-1; d_gene: NA; CDR3aa: CASSPRLDEQFF; CDR3nt: TGTGCCAGCAGCCCGCGATTGGATGAGCAGTTCTTC
v_gene: TRBV2; abundance: NA; j_gene: TRBJ1-2; d_gene: TRBD1; CDR3aa: CASSYTGDYGYTF; CDR3nt: TGTGCCAGCAGTTATACAGGGGACTATGGCTACACCTTC
v_gene: TRBV28; abundance: once; j_gene: TRBJ2-1; d_gene: TRBD1; CDR3aa: CASSLTGGEQFF; CDR3nt: TGTGCCAGCAGTTTAACAGGGGGTGAGCAGTTCTTC
v_gene: TRBV19; abundance: NA; j_gene: TRBJ2-5; d_gene: TRBD1; CDR3aa: CASGRGTQETQYF; CDR3nt: TGTGCCAGTGGCAGGGGGACCCAAGAGACCCAGTACTTC
v_gene: TRBV9; abundance: NA; j_gene: TRBJ1-3; d_gene: NA; CDR3aa: CASSFDPGATIYF; CDR3nt: TGTGCCAGCAGCTTTGACCCCGGGGCGACCATATATTTT
v_gene: TRBV9; abundance: few; j_gene: TRBJ2-7; d_gene: NA; CDR3aa: CASSVLSDGAYEQYF; CDR3nt: TGTGCCAGCAGCGTATTATCGGACGGAGCCTACGAGCAGTACTTC
v_gene: TRBV18; abundance: few; j_gene: TRBJ2-5; d_gene: NA; CDR3aa: CASSLKGGETQYF; CDR3nt: TGTGCCAGCTCACTCAAGGGGGGTGAGACCCAGTACTTC
v_gene: TRBV6-6; abundance: many; j_gene: TRBJ2-3; d_gene: TRBD1; CDR3aa: CASSRQGDTQYF; CDR3nt: TGTGCCAGCAGCAGACAGGGAGATACGCAGTATTTT
v_gene: TRBV11-2; abundance: NA; j_gene: TRBJ2-2; d_gene: TRBD2; CDR3aa: CASSTLAGVFLTGELFF; CDR3nt: TGTGCCAGCAGCACTCTAGCGGGAGTTTTTCTCACCGGGGAGCTGTTTTTT
v_gene: TRBV5-5; abundance: NA; j_gene: TRBJ2-2; d_gene: NA; CDR3aa: CASSLLWGAGELFF; CDR3nt: TGTGCCAGCAGCTTGCTGTGGGGCGCCGGGGAGCTGTTTTTT
v_gene: TRBV13; abundance: NA; j_gene: TRBJ2-7; d_gene: NA; CDR3aa: CASSLYQGRLGEQYF; CDR3nt: TGTGCCAGCAGCTTGTATCAGGGTCGTTTGGGCGAGCAGTACTTC